A single sample gave rise to the 22 T cell receptor beta chains below, sequenced in a study of Graves' ophthalmopathy and Graves' hyperthyroidism. Using RNA transcripts, the TCR beta CDR3 regions were amplified. First-round RT-PCR employed HTBI primers, with a second-round multiplex PCR after it. Each CDR3 protein is one row after TCRdb ran MiXCR on the multiplex PCR reads. The sample yields some 410,000 distinct CDR3 sequences, over 20% seen once. The sequenced sample consisted of peripheral blood. These TCRs come from a woman aged 18-29 years with stable Graves' hyperthyroidism.

This clonotype came up many times. The chain has TRBV25-1 and TRBJ2-2, with a possible D match to TRBD2 (6 bases). V shed 8 bases and J shed 0 bases, with 7 bases lying between them. There are 13 residues in the CDR3. Germline assignment: CDR1 MGHDK and CDR2 SYGVNS. CDR3 sequence reads: CASGGPNTGELFF. The CDR3 region has the DNA TGTGCCAGCGGAGGGCCGAACACCGGGGAGCTGTTTTTT.

The chain links TRBV15 to TRBJ2-4, with 7 nucleotides matching TRBD1. After removal of 5 bases from V and 2 bases from J, the junction contained 6 bases not matched to a gene. The CDR3 has 15 amino acids. Germline V gene lookup returns CDR1 LNHNV and CDR2 YYDKDF (reference sequence). This CDR3 reads CATSDTGETKNIQYF. The DNA of the CDR3 is TGTGCCACCAGCGATACAGGGGAGACCAAAAACATTCAGTACTTC.

V gene TRBV27 combines with J gene TRBJ2-5, with TRBD2 identical over 13 bases. The CDR3 spans 17 residues. Germline V gene sequence: CDR1 MNHEY, CDR2 SMNVEV (reference sequence). The ends lost 8 bases at V and 0 bases at J; junction bases unmatched: 9. This CDR3 reads CASGSLGLAGNQETQYF. As DNA, the CDR3 is TGTGCCAGCGGATCCTTGGGACTAGCGGGGAACCAAGAGACCCAGTACTTC.

This clonotype was counted between two and nine times. The rearrangement joins TRBV4-3 to TRBJ2-7; a weak D match, TRBD1 (5 bases). Germline loops: CDR1 LGHNA, CDR2 YSLEER. CDR3 length: 14 amino acids. V was cut by 1 base and J by 2 bases, with 9 bases left in between. The CDR3 region has the DNA TGCGCCAGCAGCCAAGTGATGGGGCCCTACGAGCAGTACTTC. Its protein product is CASSQVMGPYEQYF.

At least ten counts were recorded for this clonotype. The chain uses TRBV6-4 and TRBJ1-1; 9 positions agree with TRBD1. J gave up 7 bases and V 4 bases, and 7 bases lay outside the gene matches. Germline loops: CDR1 MRHNA, CDR2 SNTAGT. CDR3 length: 14 amino acids. The CDR3 loop reads CASSAGTGTGEAFF. In nucleotides, the CDR3 is TGTGCCAGCAGTGCCGGGACAGGGACGGGTGAAGCTTTCTTT.

Ten or more counts support this clonotype. This chain uses TRBV28 with TRBJ1-1, with D possibly TRBD1 on 5 matching bases. CDR3 length: 12 residues. The V and J ends lost 10 bases and 4 bases respectively, with 13 bases between them. Germline V lookup: CDR1 MDHEN, CDR2 SYDVKM. CDR3 loop: CATGSGGTEAFF. Written as DNA, the CDR3 is TGTGCCACCGGATCTGGGGGCACTGAAGCTTTCTTT.

This clonotype was found many times. The chain links TRBV6-1 to TRBJ2-7; D possibly matches TRBD1 or TRBD2 (5 bases each). The CDR3 extends over 14 amino acids. Trimming shortened V by 6 bases and J by 4 bases, and 16 bases separated the two germline ends. Germline V CDR1 and CDR2: MNHNS, SASEGT. CDR3 loop: CASSDSGFSYEQYF. CDR3 coding DNA: TGTGCCAGCAGCGACAGCGGATTTTCTTACGAGCAGTACTTC.

The chain carries TRBV20-1 and TRBJ2-5; 9 nucleotides line up with TRBD2. The CDR3 is 15 residues long. The ends lost 3 bases at V and 3 bases at J; junction bases unmatched: 8. Germline CDR1 reads DFQATT; CDR2 reads SNEGSKA (reference sequence). As DNA, the CDR3 is TGCAGTGCTAGTAGGTTAGCGGGGGTTAAAGAGACCCAGTACTTC. This codes for CSASRLAGVKETQYF.

This clonotype was seen repeatedly, ten times or more. The chain uses TRBV12-3 or TRBV12-4 and TRBJ1-5, with D possibly being TRBD1 (5 bases). The germline V and J ends were trimmed by 6 bases and 0 bases, with 18 bases remaining between them. The CDR3 extends over 17 amino acids. CDR3 in DNA: TGTGCCAGCAGCCGACAGTGGGTTGGGGATAGCAATCAGCCCCAGCATTTT. Its protein is CASSRQWVGDSNQPQHF.

Ten or more counts support this clonotype. The CDR3 DNA reads TGTGCCAGCAGCCATTCGGGACGGAGGAACACTGAAGCTTTCTTT. It codes for CASSHSGRRNTEAFF. This chain connects TRBV11-2 to TRBJ1-1; tentative D call: TRBD1 (5 bases). The CDR3 sequence is 15 residues long. Trimming stripped 5 bases from V and 1 base from J, with 14 bases between. Germline-derived CDR1 and CDR2 are SGHAT and FQNNGV.

This clonotype was recorded at least ten times. A much larger clone lies a single base off, so this may be a read error. The V gene is TRBV11-2, the J gene TRBJ2-7; 8 bases are a match to TRBD1. CDR1 is SGHAT, CDR2 FQNNGV, per germline. CDR3 length: 14 residues. Losses at the gene ends were 5 bases for V and 2 bases for J; bases not matched to a gene: 5. CDR3 sequence: CASSRTGSPYEQYF. The CDR3 bases are TGTGCCAGCAGCCGGACAGGGAGCCCCTACGAGCAGTACTTC.

Many counts were recorded for this clonotype. This chain's CDR3 is CASSLLSSGQNFYEQYF. The CDR3 bases are TGTGCCAGCAGCTTACTGAGCTCGGGACAGAATTTCTACGAGCAGTACTTC. The rearrangement joins TRBV11-2 to TRBJ2-7, with TRBD1 identical over 7 bases. The CDR3 has 17 residues. V shed 2 bases and J 3 bases; nucleotides not matched to a gene: 13. The germline gives CDR1 SGHAT, CDR2 FQNNGV. The full variable domain, rest sourced from reference TRBV11-2 and TRBJ2-7, is EAGVAQSPRYKIIEKRQSVAFWCNPISGHATLYWYQQILGQGPKLLIQFQNNGVVDDSQLPKDRFSAERLKGVDSTLKIQPAKLEDSAVYLCASSLLSSGQNFYEQYFGPGTRLTVT.

The chain is built from TRBV20-1 and TRBJ2-5, with D tentatively TRBD2 (7 bases). Germline values: CDR1 DFQATT, CDR2 SNEGSKA (reference sequence). CDR3 length equals 14 residues. V was clipped by 5 bases and J by 8 bases, with 21 bases between them. The CDR3, as DNA: TGCAGTGCTCTCTCGGGGGGCCCGGTAGGAACCCAGTACTTC. This gives the protein CSALSGGPVGTQYF.

This clonotype was recorded once. V gene TRBV11-2 combines with J gene TRBJ2-2; TRBD1 matches at 10 bases. The V gene end was trimmed by 11 bases and the J gene end by 0 bases; junction bases not matched to a gene: 12. Germline V gene sequence: CDR1 SGHAT, CDR2 FQNNGV. The CDR3 length is 17 residues. CDR3 sequence (DNA): TGTGCCGTCGACCGACGGGACAGGGGATCGAACACCGGGGAGCTGTTTTTT. Its translation: CAVDRRDRGSNTGELFF.

This clonotype was observed at least ten times. The chain uses TRBV6-1 and TRBJ2-7, with D perhaps matching TRBD1 (6 bases). In germline, CDR1 is MNHNS, CDR2 SASEGT. Deletions cut 10 bases from V and 3 bases from J, with 13 bases between. The CDR3 has 12 amino acids. The CDR3 loop reads CAISGQFYEQYF. In DNA, the CDR3 is TGTGCCATCTCCGGACAGTTCTACGAGCAGTACTTC.

This clonotype has ten or more counts. The genes are TRBV6-4 and TRBJ2-7, with TRBD2 matching 14 bases. CDR1 MRHNA and CDR2 SNTAGT come from the germline V gene. The V and J ends lost 5 bases and 1 base, in that order; junction bases with no gene match: 16. The CDR3 runs to 20 residues. The CDR3 sequence: CASSPISGLAGVAASYEQYF. The DNA of the CDR3 is TGTGCCAGCAGTCCAATTTCGGGACTAGCGGGAGTGGCCGCTTCCTACGAGCAGTACTTC.

The table lists this clonotype with many counts. The V and J genes are TRBV18 and TRBJ2-2; no clear D gene. This CDR3 is built from 16 residues. Trimming took off 3 bases at V and 2 bases at J, with 13 bases between the two ends. Per germline, CDR1 KGHSH and CDR2 LQKENI. In nucleotides, the CDR3 is TGTGCCAGCTCACCGAGAGGAGCCCTCAACACCGGGGAGCTGTTTTTT. Translating gives CASSPRGALNTGELFF.

This clonotype was found many times. The chain is built from TRBV4-1 and TRBJ1-3; possible D gene TRBD1, 6 bases. V lost 6 bases and J lost 3, with 15 bases in between. Germline values: CDR1 MGHRA, CDR2 YSYEKL. The CDR3 length is 15 residues. The CDR3 DNA is TGCGCCAGCAGTGAGGGACACTCGGTTGGAAACACCATATATTTT. Its protein product is CASSEGHSVGNTIYF.

A few counts support this clonotype. The chain has TRBV12-5 and TRBJ1-2, with 9 bases lining up with TRBD1. This CDR3 has 14 amino acids. From germline, CDR1 is LGHNT and CDR2 FRNRAP. Trimming took 3 bases from V and 3 from J; bases not matched to a gene: 2. The CDR3 here is CASGLTGGDYGYTF. CDR3 in DNA: TGTGCTAGTGGTTTAACAGGGGGCGACTATGGCTACACCTTC.

In this sample, this clonotype turned up many times. The J gene is TRBJ1-2, the V gene TRBV3-1, with 7 bases aligning to TRBD1. J gave up 4 bases and V 4 bases, and 15 bases lay outside the gene matches. Germline V gene data show CDR1 as LGHDT and CDR2 as YNNKEL (reference sequence). The CDR3 is 17 amino acids. The CDR3 is CASSPMIFRTGPYGYTF. CDR3 coding DNA: TGTGCCAGCAGCCCAATGATATTTCGGACAGGACCCTATGGCTACACCTTC.

This clonotype was seen many times. The CDR3 reads CAISDPLRRLGSYEQYF. The CDR3 DNA reads TGTGCCATCAGTGACCCGCTTAGGAGGTTAGGGTCCTACGAGCAGTACTTC. The chain links TRBV10-3 to TRBJ2-7, with D possibly TRBD2 on 5 matching bases. CDR1 is ENHRY and CDR2 is SYGVKD in the germline V gene. Deletions cut 3 bases from V and 1 base from J, with 19 bases between. The CDR3 consists of 17 residues.

This clonotype has a count of ten or more. The chain joins TRBV10-3 to TRBJ2-5, with 13 bases aligning to TRBD2. With 8 bases clipped from V and 6 bases from J, the junction kept 12 bases outside the gene matches. There are 16 residues in the CDR3. Germline V gene data show CDR1 as ENHRY and CDR2 as SYGVKD. The CDR3 is CAIAGTSGTSGKTQYF. CDR3 sequence (DNA): TGTGCCATCGCCGGGACTAGCGGGACCAGTGGAAAGACCCAGTACTTC.